The present TCR beta chain was sequenced within a study of blood T cells in healthy people across ages. Overall study: Template switching caught about one barcoded beta molecule for each two T cells.

The second PCR ran 7 to 11 cycles with a sample-barcoded 5' primer and J-beta primers. A single record per CDR3 protein comes from TCRdb applying MiXCR to the 5' RACE reads. This repertoire shows 750,000 to 850,000 distinct CDR3 sequences, 25% found once; its top ten account for roughly 3.5%. Trimming removed 4 bases from V and 0 bases from J, with 6 bases in between. Germline CDR1 is SNHLY and CDR2 is FYNNEI. This CDR3 spans 13 amino acids. Findings and limits, study-wide: Naive and antigen-experienced cells were not separated, limiting conclusive comparison.

This clonotype turned up a few times. Its antigen is unidentified. This sample also appeared in a second study, on T cells of mothers and their children. That work states: A few healthy Caucasian mothers and their six children donated. Mother-child pairs who were related displayed a slightly higher overlap than unrelated pairs, a difference that was non-significant.

Material for sequencing was blood. The chain has TRBV2 and TRBJ2-5, with D uncertain. This sequence was found in a boy aged 10-17 years in good health. The CDR3 region is CASSVGHQETQYF. CDR3 bases: TGTGCCAGCAGTGTTGGGCACCAAGAGACCCAGTACTTC.